A single sample is the source of the 11 T cell receptor beta chains below, sequenced in a study of cytomegalovirus exposure and HLA in healthy donors. In the PCR, 60 Vbeta and 13 Jbeta primers were used. The protocol was immunoSEQ multiplex PCR, while the TCRdb copy is restricted to in-frame clones and leaves out a portion. The sample lists about 55,000 clones, nearly 85% occurring once. Sequenced input: PBMCs. These receptors came from a man aged 25 to 40 in good health and CMV-seronegative.

The rearrangement links TRBV6-6 to TRBJ1-5, with D hard to call. V was shortened by 6 bases and J by 7 bases, with 13 bases between the two germline ends. Germline V lookup: CDR1 MNHNY, CDR2 SVGAGI (reference sequence). The CDR3 contains 13 residues. The CDR3 spells CASSRGPLQPQHF. The CDR3 DNA reads TGTGCCAGCAGCCGCGGGCCATTACAGCCCCAGCATTTT.

CDR3 sequence: CASSFEGSYNEQFF. CDR3 DNA sequence: TGTGCCAGCAGCTTCGAGGGCTCCTACAATGAGCAGTTCTTC. The chain couples TRBV5-4 to TRBJ2-1, with D perhaps TRBD2 (5 bases). This CDR3 is built from 14 residues. CDR1 and CDR2 (germline): SGHNT, YYREEE (reference sequence). V lost 2 bases to trimming and J lost 0 bases, with 6 bases between them.

The rearrangement uses TRBV6-1 and TRBJ2-5; possibly TRBD2 for D (7 bases). The CDR3 has 13 residues. The germline CDR1 and CDR2 sequences are MNHNS and SASEGT. The germline V and J ends were trimmed by 8 bases and 4 bases, with 14 bases remaining between them. The CDR3 is CASQGRALETQYF. The CDR3 DNA sequence: TGTGCCAGCCAGGGGAGGGCGCTAGAGACCCAGTACTTC.

The rearrangement joins TRBV18 to TRBJ1-5; TRBD1 matches at 7 bases. V was clipped by 3 bases and J by 4 bases; unmatched bases: 9. In germline, CDR1 is KGHSH, CDR2 LQKENI. This CDR3 has 16 amino acids. The CDR3 loop is CASSPAQGSFNQPQHF. For the CDR3, the DNA is TGTGCCAGCTCACCGGCACAGGGGAGCTTTAATCAGCCCCAGCATTTT.

J is TRBJ1-1 and V is TRBV4-1; 11 nucleotides agree with TRBD1. Germline lookup yields CDR1 MGHRA and CDR2 YSYEKL. The V and J ends lost 0 bases and 6 bases, in that order; junction bases with no gene match: 6. The CDR3 is 16 residues long. CDR3 protein: CASSQDGTGGSSEAFF. CDR3 in DNA: TGCGCCAGCAGCCAAGACGGGACAGGGGGTAGTTCTGAAGCTTTCTTT.

This chain links TRBV7-6 with TRBJ2-2; 12 positions agree with TRBD1. There are 16 residues in the CDR3. Germline trimming cut 3 bases from V and 6 bases from J; bases unmatched to any gene: 5. CDR1 is SGHVS, CDR2 FNYEAQ, per germline. This chain's CDR3 is CASSFPGQGAPGELFF. The CDR3 nucleotides are TGTGCCAGCAGCTTCCCGGGACAGGGGGCGCCCGGGGAGCTGTTTTTT. Variable domain in full (rest from reference TRBV7-6 and TRBJ2-2): GAGVSQSPRYKVTKRGQDVALRCDPISGHVSLYWYRQALGQGPEFLTYFNYEAQQDKSGLPNDRFSAERPEGSISTLTIQRTEQRDSAMYRCASSFPGQGAPGELFFGEGSRLTVL.

The V gene is TRBV7-2, the J gene TRBJ2-6; D is possibly TRBD2 (6 bases). In germline, CDR1 is SGHTA, CDR2 FQGNSA. V was trimmed by 1 base and J by 2 bases, leaving 6 bases between them. CDR3 length equals 15 residues. CDR3 region: CASSLGGAGANVLTF. The CDR3 DNA follows: TGTGCCAGCAGCTTAGGGGGGGCTGGGGCCAACGTCCTGACTTTC. Using reference TRBV7-2 and TRBJ2-6 for the parts outside the CDR3, the full variable domain is GAGVSQSPSNKVTEKGKDVELRCDPISGHTALYWYRQSLGQGLEFLIYFQGNSAPDKSGLPSDRFSAERTGGSVSTLTIQRTQQEDSAVYLCASSLGGAGANVLTFGAGSRLTVL.

The V call is TRBV6-6, the J call TRBJ1-5, with D maybe TRBD1 (5 bases). CDR1 is MNHNY and CDR2 is SVGAGI in the germline V gene (reference sequence). Trimming left V 0 bases short and J 7 bases short, with 13 bases between. The CDR3 is made up of 15 amino acids. CDR3 DNA: TGTGCCAGCAGTTACTCCGGTTCAGGGCCCCAGCCCCAGCATTTT. Protein product: CASSYSGSGPQPQHF.

The chain joins TRBV2 to TRBJ1-5; D not certain. This CDR3 region has 15 residues. V lost 2 bases and J 1 base, leaving 9 bases between the germline ends. Germline V gene sequence: CDR1 SNHLY, CDR2 FYNNEI. The DNA for the CDR3 is TGTGCCAGCAGTGAACTCGGTGTCAGCAATCAGCCCCAGCATTTT. It translates to CASSELGVSNQPQHF. The variable domain in full, completed from reference TRBV2 and TRBJ1-5, reads EPEVTQTPSHQVTQMGQEVILRCVPISNHLYFYWYRQILGQKVEFLVSFYNNEISEKSEIFDDQFSVERPDGSNFTLKIRSTKLEDSAMYFCASSELGVSNQPQHFGDGTRLSIL.

This clone has just a few counts. The rearrangement joins TRBV19 to TRBJ2-1, with 7 bases fitting TRBD2. V gave up 5 bases and J gave up 0 bases; unmatched junction bases: 16. The CDR3 covers 19 residues. The V gene's germline CDR1 is LNHDA and CDR2 SQIVND (reference sequence). The CDR3 DNA is TGTGCCAGTAGTCCAGTAGCGGGTTCCCCCCCTAGCTCCTACAATGAGCAGTTCTTC. It codes for CASSPVAGSPPSSYNEQFF. Full variable domain (outside the CDR3, taken from reference TRBV19 and TRBJ2-1): DGGITQSPKYLFRKEGQNVTLSCEQNLNHDAMYWYRQDPGQGLRLIYYSQIVNDFQKGDIAEGYSVSREKKESFPLTVTSAQKNPTAFYLCASSPVAGSPPSSYNEQFFGPGTRLTVL.

The chain couples TRBV10-1 to TRBJ2-1, with 9 bases identical to TRBD2. The J segment lost 7 bases and the V segment lost 6 bases, leaving 10 bases of the junction unmatched. The CDR3 is 15 amino acids. CDR1 is WNHNN, CDR2 SYGVQD, per germline (reference sequence). In nucleotides, the CDR3 is TGCGCCAGCAGCGACACGGGACTAGCTAGGAATGAGCAGTTCTTC. Amino acid sequence: CASSDTGLARNEQFF.